This T cell receptor (beta chain) originates from a study of HIV-infected children after antiretroviral therapy interruption (dated by TCRdb to between 2017 and 2020). As for the study more broadly: All eight included children had a CD4+ count above 500 and a viral load below 50 copies/ml, with four on planned treatment interruption and four on continuous treatment. A median age of about 9.5 years was recorded in the interruption group, and a median age of approximately 8 years was recorded in the continuous treatment group. Most participating children had recorded exposure to EBV and CMV. Samples from the interruption arm were taken at week 0, at week 12, at the end of interruption (week 24 or 48), and about 3 years after the study ended. For the continuous-treatment arm, samples from the corresponding weeks 0, 48 and 150 were analyzed. Alongside measurements of thymic output, TCR repertoires of children on planned treatment interruption were compared with TCR repertoires of children on continuous antiretroviral treatment. Paper-wide results and their limitations: Minor non-naive CD45RA+ populations such as EMRA or stem memory cells might have been included among the sorted CD45RA+ naive cells. The low number of patients is regarded as a limitation, and the data should be interpreted with caution. An increase in the naive CD4+ Gini coefficient was observed by the end of treatment interruption, suggesting clonal expansion, and a return to baseline was observed by 3 years. In naive CD4+ repertoires of PTI patients, reduced CDR3 sharing between time points was observed after interruption began, whereas many sequences were found to be shared between end of interruption and 3 years later.

This clonotype was seen many times. This receptor's antigen is unknown. Base qualities are not provided; no much larger clone lies one nucleotide away. V is clipped by 2 bases and J by 0 bases, and the sequence between their germline boundaries is 9 bases long. The CDR1 and CDR2 encoded by the germline V gene are SGHRS and YFSETQ. The CDR3 goes from the cysteine to the phenylalanine over 14 residues. The only DNA kept is the CDR3, 42 bases in frame from the first base. Libraries were made using 3' RACE. TCR libraries were constructed from RNA with a 3' RACE protocol that used unique molecular identifiers to correct for PCR amplification bias. Amplicon libraries were pooled in groups of up to 12 and sequenced on an Illumina MiSeq using v2 2x250 paired-end chemistry. Concerning the study's data processing: Reads were processed with Decombinator to assign V and J genes and CDR3, with barcode-based error and PCR bias correction. Before the Gini coefficient was calculated with the R ineq package, repertoires were subsampled to the same depth. CDR3 similarity was assessed with GLIPH, Hamming distance and a shared triplet metric. TCRdb trimmed public reads at Q25 via fastp, called clones via MiXCR and kept in-frame beta chains. Under each unique CDR3 protein, matching rows form one entry showing the most common genes and DNA. The V and J calls come from TCRdb's annotation, not from the publication. The sample table contains over 15,000 distinct CDR3 sequences; only one count was recorded for roughly 3.4% of them. Clones ranked in the top ten supply approximately 4.7% of the sample.

What this sample's treatment or condition label stands for: PENTA 11 planned treatment interruption arm or continuous ART arm. The participants were children from the United Kingdom between 2 and 15 years old who had been on ART with at least three drugs for 24 weeks or longer. Cryopreserved PBMCs containing at least 5 million viable cells were required, and a handful of candidate patients were excluded because of low viable PBMC yield. Naive CD4+ CD45RA+ CD45RO- T cells were FACS-sorted from thawed PBMCs on a FACSAria III cell sorter. The sorted cells were fixed, and RNA was then extracted with the RNeasy FFPE kit and afterward with the RNeasy Micro kit.

The chain joins TRBV5-1 to TRBJ2-7; possibly the D gene is TRBD1, per 5 matching bases. Material: CD45RA+ CD4+ T cells from PBMCs, obtained from a donor given antiretroviral therapy, either interrupted or continuous. The cell subset or site label, read with the paper, signifies: naive CD4+ CD45RA+ CD45RO- T cells. This receptor was identified in a child under 18 with HIV. CDR3 sequence: CASSFQTGSYEQYF. The sequenced DNA is TGCGCCAGCAGCTTTCAAACAGGCTCCTACGAGCAGTACTTC.